The TCR beta chain described here comes from a study of cytomegalovirus exposure and HLA in healthy donors. On this clone: Its antigen is not known.

A multiplex PCR was run with 60 Vbeta primers and 13 Jbeta primers. Clones were read by immunoSEQ multiplex PCR, and TCRdb kept only the in-frame ones, dropping some. Here the sample spans 200,000 or so clones, 65% to 90% being singletons. The germline V gene has CDR1 SQVTM and CDR2 ANQGSEA. Trimming cost V 4 bases and J 3 bases, with 15 bases left between them. The CDR3 contains 15 residues. Study conclusions and caveats: In a later analysis, TCR beta V- and J-gene trimming was associated with a missense DCLRE1C variant. According to the study, some 160 TCR beta chains were cytomegalovirus-associated.

V gene TRBV29-1 combines with J gene TRBJ1-4; the D gene is possibly TRBD1 (5 bases). Material: PBMCs. This TCR came from a girl aged 5 to 17 in good health and CMV-seronegative. As DNA, the CDR3 is TGCAGCGTTGCGACCGGCAGGGAACCTAATGAAAAACTGTTTTTT. Translating gives CSVATGREPNEKLFF.